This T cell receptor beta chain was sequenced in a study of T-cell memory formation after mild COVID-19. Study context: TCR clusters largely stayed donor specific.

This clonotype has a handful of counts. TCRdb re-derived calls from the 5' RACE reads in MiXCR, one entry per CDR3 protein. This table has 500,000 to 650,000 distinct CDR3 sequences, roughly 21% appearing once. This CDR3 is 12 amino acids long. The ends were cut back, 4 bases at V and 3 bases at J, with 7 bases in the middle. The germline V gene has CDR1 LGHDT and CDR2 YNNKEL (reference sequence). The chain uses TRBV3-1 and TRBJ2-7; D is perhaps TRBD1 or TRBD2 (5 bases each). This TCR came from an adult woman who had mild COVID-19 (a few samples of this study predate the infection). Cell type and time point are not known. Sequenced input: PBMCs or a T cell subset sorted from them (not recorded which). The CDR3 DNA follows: TGTGCCAGCAGCCGGGACCACTACGAGCAGTACTTC. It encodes CASSRDHYEQYF.